The clone carrying this TCR beta chain was counted between two and nine times. The sample originates from a study of T-cell reconstitution after alpha-beta-depleted transplantation in children. Preparation of the TCRbeta library was carried out with unique molecular identifiers. TCRdb processed the PCR reads anew with MiXCR; each CDR3 protein has one entry. The sample yields approximately 520,000 distinct CDR3 sequences, 30% to 35% seen once. The sequencing used PBMCs from the stem cell graft donor, collected from the stem cell graft. The clonotype comes from a human donor who donated a stem cell graft to a child with aplastic anemia.

The CDR3 coding sequence is TGTGCCAGCAGCGCCAGACAGGGGCCTGGAAACACCATATATTTT. Protein: CASSARQGPGNTIYF. This chain uses TRBV9 with TRBJ1-3, with 8 bases that match TRBD1. There are 15 residues in the CDR3. Germline assignment: CDR1 SGDLS and CDR2 YYNGEE. V lost 3 bases to trimming and J lost 2 bases; unmatched junction nucleotides: 4.